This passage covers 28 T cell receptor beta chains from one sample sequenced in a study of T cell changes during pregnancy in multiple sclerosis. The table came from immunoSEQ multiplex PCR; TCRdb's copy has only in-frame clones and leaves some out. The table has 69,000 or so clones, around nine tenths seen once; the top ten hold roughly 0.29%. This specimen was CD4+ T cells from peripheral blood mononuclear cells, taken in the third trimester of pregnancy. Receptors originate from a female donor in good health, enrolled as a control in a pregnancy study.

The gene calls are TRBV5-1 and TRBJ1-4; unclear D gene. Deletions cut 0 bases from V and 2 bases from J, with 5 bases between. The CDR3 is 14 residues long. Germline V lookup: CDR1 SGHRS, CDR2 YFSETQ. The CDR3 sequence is CASSLAGTNEKLFF. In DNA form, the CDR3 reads TGCGCCAGCAGCTTGGCCGGGACTAATGAAAAACTGTTTTTT.

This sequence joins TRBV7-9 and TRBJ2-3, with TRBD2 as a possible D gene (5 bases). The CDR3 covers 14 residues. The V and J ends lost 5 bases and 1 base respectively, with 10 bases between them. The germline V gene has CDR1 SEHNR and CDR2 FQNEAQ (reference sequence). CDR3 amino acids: CASSITAGTDTQYF. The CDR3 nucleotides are TGTGCCAGCAGCATAACAGCGGGCACAGATACGCAGTATTTT.

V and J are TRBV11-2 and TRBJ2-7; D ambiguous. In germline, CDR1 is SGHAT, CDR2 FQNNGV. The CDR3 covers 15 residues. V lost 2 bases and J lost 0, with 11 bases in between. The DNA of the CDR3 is TGTGCCAGCAGCTTAATCGGCAGGTCCTCCTACGAGCAGTACTTC. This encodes CASSLIGRSSYEQYF.

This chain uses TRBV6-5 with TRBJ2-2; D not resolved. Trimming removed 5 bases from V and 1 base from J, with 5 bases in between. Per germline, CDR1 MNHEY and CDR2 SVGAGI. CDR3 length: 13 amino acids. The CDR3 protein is CASSQWNTGELFF. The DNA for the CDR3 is TGTGCCAGCAGTCAGTGGAACACCGGGGAGCTGTTTTTT.

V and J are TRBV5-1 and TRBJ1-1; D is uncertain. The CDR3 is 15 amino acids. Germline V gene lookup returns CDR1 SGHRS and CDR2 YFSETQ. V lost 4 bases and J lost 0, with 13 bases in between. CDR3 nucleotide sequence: TGCGCCAGCAGCCTAGGGAGTACTATGAACACTGAAGCTTTCTTT. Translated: CASSLGSTMNTEAFF.

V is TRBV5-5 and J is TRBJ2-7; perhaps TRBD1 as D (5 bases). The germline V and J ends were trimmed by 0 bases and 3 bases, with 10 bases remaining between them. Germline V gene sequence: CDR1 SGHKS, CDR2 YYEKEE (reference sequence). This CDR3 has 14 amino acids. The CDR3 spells CASSLVVRDYEQYF. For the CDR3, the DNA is TGTGCCAGCAGCTTGGTCGTCAGGGACTACGAGCAGTACTTC.

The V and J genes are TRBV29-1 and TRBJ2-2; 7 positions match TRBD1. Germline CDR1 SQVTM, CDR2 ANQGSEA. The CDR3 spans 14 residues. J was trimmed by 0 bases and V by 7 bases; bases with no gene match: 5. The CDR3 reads CSAGQETNTGELFF. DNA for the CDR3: TGCAGCGCCGGACAGGAAACGAACACCGGGGAGCTGTTTTTT.

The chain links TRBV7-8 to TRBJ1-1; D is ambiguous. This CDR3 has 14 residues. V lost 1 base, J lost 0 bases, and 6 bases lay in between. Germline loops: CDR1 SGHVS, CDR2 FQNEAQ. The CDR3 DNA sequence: TGTGCCAGCAGCTTAGGCCAGGTGAACACTGAAGCTTTCTTT. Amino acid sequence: CASSLGQVNTEAFF. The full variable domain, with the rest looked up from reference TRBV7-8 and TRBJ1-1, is GAGVSQSPRYKVAKRGQDVALRCDPISGHVSLFWYQQALGQGPEFLTYFQNEAQLDKSGLPSDRFFAERPEGSVSTLKIQRTQQEDSAVYLCASSLGQVNTEAFFGQGTRLTVV.

Here the CDR3 DNA reads TGTGCCAGCAGCCCCAGTACGGGAGAGCCCCAGCATTTT. Translation gives CASSPSTGEPQHF. The chain is built from TRBV11-2 and TRBJ1-5; D remains ambiguous. Germline CDR1 and CDR2: SGHAT and FQNNGV. The V gene lost 5 bases and the J gene lost 8 bases, with 13 bases spanning the gap. The CDR3 extends over 13 amino acids.

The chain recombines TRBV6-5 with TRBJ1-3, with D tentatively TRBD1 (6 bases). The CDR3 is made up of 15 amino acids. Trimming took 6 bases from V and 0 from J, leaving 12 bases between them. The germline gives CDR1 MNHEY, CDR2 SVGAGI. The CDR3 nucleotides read TGTGCCAGCAGCCGTTCAGGGGACTCTGGAAACACCATATATTTT. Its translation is CASSRSGDSGNTIYF.

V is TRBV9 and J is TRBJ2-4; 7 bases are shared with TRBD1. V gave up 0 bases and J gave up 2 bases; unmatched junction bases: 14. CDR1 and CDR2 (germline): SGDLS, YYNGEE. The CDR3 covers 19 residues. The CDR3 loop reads CASSVAWGTESPPKNIQYF. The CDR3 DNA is TGTGCCAGCAGCGTAGCTTGGGGGACAGAGTCCCCCCCCAAAAACATTCAGTACTTC.

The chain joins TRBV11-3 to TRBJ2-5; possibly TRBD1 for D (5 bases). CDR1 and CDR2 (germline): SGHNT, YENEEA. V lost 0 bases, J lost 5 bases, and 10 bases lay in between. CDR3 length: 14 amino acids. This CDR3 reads CASSLEGVGETQYF. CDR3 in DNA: TGTGCCAGCAGCTTAGAAGGGGTTGGGGAGACCCAGTACTTC.

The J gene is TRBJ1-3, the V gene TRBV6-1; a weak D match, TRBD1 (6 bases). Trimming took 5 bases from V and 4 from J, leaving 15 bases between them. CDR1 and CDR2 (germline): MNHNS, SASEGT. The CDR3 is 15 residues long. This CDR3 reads CASSTDRQGGNTIYF. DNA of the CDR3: TGTGCCAGCAGTACCGACAGGCAAGGGGGAAACACCATATATTTT.

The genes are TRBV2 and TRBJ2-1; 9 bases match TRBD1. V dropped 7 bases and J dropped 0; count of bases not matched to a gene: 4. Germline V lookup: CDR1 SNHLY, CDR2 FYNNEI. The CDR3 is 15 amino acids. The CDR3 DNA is TGTGCCAGCACCCCGGGACAGGGCTCCTACAATGAGCAGTTCTTC. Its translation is CASTPGQGSYNEQFF.

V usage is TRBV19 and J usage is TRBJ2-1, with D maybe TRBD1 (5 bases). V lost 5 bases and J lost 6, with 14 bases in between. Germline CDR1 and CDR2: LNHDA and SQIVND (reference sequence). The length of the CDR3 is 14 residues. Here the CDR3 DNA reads TGTGCCAGTAGTTGGCTGACAGACCCCAATGAGCAGTTCTTC. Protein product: CASSWLTDPNEQFF.

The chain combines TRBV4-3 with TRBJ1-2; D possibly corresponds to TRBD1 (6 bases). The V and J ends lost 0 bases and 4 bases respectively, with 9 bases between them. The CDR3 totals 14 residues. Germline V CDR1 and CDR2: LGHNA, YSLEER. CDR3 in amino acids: CASSQDLGAYGYTF. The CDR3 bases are TGCGCCAGCAGCCAAGATTTGGGGGCCTATGGCTACACCTTC.

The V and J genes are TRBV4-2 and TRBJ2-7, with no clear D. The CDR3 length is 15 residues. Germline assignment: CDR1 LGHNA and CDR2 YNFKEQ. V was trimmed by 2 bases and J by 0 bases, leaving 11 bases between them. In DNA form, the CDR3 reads TGTGCCAGCAGCCAAATCCAGGATCACTCCTACGAGCAGTACTTC. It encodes CASSQIQDHSYEQYF.

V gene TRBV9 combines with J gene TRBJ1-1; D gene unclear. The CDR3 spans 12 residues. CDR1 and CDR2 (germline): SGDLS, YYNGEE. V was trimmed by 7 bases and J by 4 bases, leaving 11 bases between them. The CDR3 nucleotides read TGTGCCAGCTCCCCAGGATTCACTGAAGCTTTCTTT. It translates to CASSPGFTEAFF.

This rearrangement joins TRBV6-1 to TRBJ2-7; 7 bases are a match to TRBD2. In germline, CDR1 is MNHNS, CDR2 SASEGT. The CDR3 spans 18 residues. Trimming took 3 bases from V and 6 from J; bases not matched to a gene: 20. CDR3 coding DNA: TGTGCCAGCAGTGACCCGGGACTACTACGACTGGCCAATCTCGAGCAGTACTTC. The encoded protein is CASSDPGLLRLANLEQYF.

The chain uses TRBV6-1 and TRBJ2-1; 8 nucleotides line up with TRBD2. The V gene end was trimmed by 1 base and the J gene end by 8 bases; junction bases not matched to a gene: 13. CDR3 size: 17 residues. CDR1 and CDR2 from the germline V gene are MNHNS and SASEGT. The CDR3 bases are TGTGCCAGCAGTGAAGAATGGCCGGGGGGGCGGCGGTATGAGCAGTTCTTC. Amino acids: CASSEEWPGGRRYEQFF.

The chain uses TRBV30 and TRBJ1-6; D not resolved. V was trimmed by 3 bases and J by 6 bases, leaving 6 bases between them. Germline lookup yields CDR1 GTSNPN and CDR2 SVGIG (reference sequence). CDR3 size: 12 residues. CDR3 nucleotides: TGTGCCTGGAGCACAGCTAATTCACCCCTCCACTTT. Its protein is CAWSTANSPLHF.

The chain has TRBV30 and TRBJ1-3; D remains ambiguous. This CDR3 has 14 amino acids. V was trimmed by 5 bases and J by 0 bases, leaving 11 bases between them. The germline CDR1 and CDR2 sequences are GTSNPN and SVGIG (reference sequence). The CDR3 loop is CAWDTSFSGNTIYF. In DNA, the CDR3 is TGTGCCTGGGACACGTCCTTCTCTGGAAACACCATATATTTT.

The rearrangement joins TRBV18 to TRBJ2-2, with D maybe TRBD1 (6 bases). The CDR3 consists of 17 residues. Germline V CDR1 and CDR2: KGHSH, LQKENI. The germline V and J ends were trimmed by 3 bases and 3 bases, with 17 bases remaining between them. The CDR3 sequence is CASSPKRWAGDTGELFF. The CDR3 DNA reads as TGTGCCAGCTCACCTAAACGCTGGGCAGGGGACACCGGGGAGCTGTTTTTT.

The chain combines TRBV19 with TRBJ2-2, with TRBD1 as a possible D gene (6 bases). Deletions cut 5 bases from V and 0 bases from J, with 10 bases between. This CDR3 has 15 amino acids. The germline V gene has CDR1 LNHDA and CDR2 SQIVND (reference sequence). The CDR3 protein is CASSPRQANTGELFF. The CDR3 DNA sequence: TGTGCCAGTAGTCCACGACAGGCGAACACCGGGGAGCTGTTTTTT.

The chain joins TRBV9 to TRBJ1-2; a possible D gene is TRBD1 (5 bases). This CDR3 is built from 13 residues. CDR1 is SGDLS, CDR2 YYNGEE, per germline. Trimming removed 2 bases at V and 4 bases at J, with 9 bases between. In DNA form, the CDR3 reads TGTGCCAGCAGCGTGTTCGACAGCTATGGCTACACCTTC. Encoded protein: CASSVFDSYGYTF.

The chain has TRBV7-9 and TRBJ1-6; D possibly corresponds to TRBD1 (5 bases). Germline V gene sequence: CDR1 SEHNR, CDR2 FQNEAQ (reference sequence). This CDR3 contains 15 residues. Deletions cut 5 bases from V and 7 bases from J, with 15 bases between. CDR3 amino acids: CASSLGGGTNSPLHF. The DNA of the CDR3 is TGTGCCAGCAGCCTCGGAGGAGGGACGAATTCACCCCTCCACTTT.

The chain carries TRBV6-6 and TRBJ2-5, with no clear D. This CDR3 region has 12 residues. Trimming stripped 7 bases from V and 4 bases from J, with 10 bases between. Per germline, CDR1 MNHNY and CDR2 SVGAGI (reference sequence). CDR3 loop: CASNNVGETQYF. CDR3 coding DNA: TGTGCCAGCAACAACGTTGGAGAGACCCAGTACTTC.

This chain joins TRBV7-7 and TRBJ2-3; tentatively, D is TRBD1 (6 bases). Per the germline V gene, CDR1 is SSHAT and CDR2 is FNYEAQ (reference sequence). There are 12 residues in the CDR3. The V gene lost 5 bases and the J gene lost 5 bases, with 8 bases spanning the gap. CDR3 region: CASSPTGDTQYF. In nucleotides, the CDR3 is TGTGCCAGCAGCCCGACAGGAGATACGCAGTATTTT.